This T cell receptor beta chain was obtained from a study of blood T cell repertoires in COVID-19. The wider study: COVID-19 samples, acute and convalescent, were from the United States, Italy and Spain. Sources were T cells, B-cell-depleted T cells, or PBMCs; the material itself was cDNA or gDNA.

Only in-frame clones appear in the TCRdb table, and some are missing; sequencing was by immunoSEQ multiplex PCR. This sample has 350,000 to 400,000 clones; less than 90% occur once, and the top ten carry under 8.5%. The length of the CDR3 is 16 residues. The germline gives CDR1 MNHEY, CDR2 SVGAGI. V was trimmed by 4 bases and J by 5 bases, leaving 20 bases between them. This clone has just one count. The gene calls are TRBV6-5 and TRBJ1-2; a possible D gene is TRBD1 (6 bases). The clonotype comes from a woman aged 60-75 years with COVID-19, enrolled during active disease. Sample: peripheral blood. In DNA form, the CDR3 reads TGTGCCAGCAGTTCGACCTCGACAGGTGGCGTTTATGGCTACACCTTC. This encodes CASSSTSTGGVYGYTF.